One sample yielded the 18 T cell receptor beta chains listed below, sequenced in a study of T cell repertoires in aging, cancer and after chemotherapy. Amplification of TCR beta used genomic DNA extracted from peripheral blood. A mixed TRB-A/B primer pool amplified rearranged TRB by multiplex touch-down PCR. MiXCR was run by TCRdb on the multiplex PCR reads, yielding one entry per CDR3 protein. The repertoire holds about 1,800 distinct CDR3 sequences, 45% to 60% seen once, with 83% in the top ten. Sequencing used blood. These TCRs come from a human donor with a blood cancer.

V gene TRBV28 combines with J gene TRBJ1-5; D remains ambiguous. The germline CDR1 and CDR2 sequences are MDHEN and SYDVKM. This CDR3 is built from 14 residues. Trimming stripped 3 bases from V and 6 bases from J, with 12 bases between. Here the CDR3 DNA reads TGTGCCAGCAGTTTGGGATTAGGTCGTCAGCCCCAGCATTTT. Amino acid sequence: CASSLGLGRQPQHF.

This clonotype was observed a single time. The germline gene is not matched at one end of the junction; a read error may be the cause. This rearrangement joins TRBV6-2 or TRBV6-3 to TRBJ2-2; D is perhaps TRBD2 (5 bases). Germline-derived CDR1 and CDR2 are MNHEY and SVGEGT. The CDR3 has 13 residues. The CDR3 protein is CASSFLITGELFF. The CDR3 bases are TGTGCCAGCAGTTTCCTCATAACCGGGGAGCTGTTTTTC.

A few counts support this clonotype. CDR3 sequence reads: CASSSGLNEKLFF. The CDR3 bases are TGTGCCAGCAGCTCCGGGTTAAATGAAAAACTGTTTTTT. The chain joins TRBV7-6 to TRBJ1-4; D ambiguous. CDR1 and CDR2 from the germline V gene are SGHVS and FNYEAQ. The CDR3 contains 13 residues. Trimming stripped 4 bases from V and 5 bases from J, with 8 bases between.

V is TRBV5-4 and J is TRBJ2-5; no reliable D call. Trimming left V 0 bases short and J 7 bases short, with 13 bases between. Germline V gives CDR1 SGHNT, CDR2 YYREEE (reference sequence). The CDR3 extends over 14 amino acids. The CDR3 reads CASSLARPQRTQYF. The CDR3 DNA sequence: TGTGCCAGCAGCTTGGCCAGGCCCCAACGGACCCAGTACTTC.

The chain couples TRBV29-1 to TRBJ2-2; TRBD2 matches 14 bases. The ends lost 4 bases at V and 10 bases at J; junction bases unmatched: 5. CDR1 and CDR2 from the germline V gene are SQVTM and ANQGSEA. The CDR3 contains 14 residues. For the CDR3, the DNA is TGCAGCGTTGGGAAGACTAGCGGGAGGGCGGAGCTGTTTTTT. It specifies CSVGKTSGRAELFF.

The chain links TRBV10-3 to TRBJ2-5, with D possibly matching TRBD2 (6 bases). The V gene's germline CDR1 is ENHRY and CDR2 SYGVKD. The CDR3 contains 12 residues. The V end was cut by 8 bases, the J end by 2 bases, with 9 bases between. CDR3 DNA: TGTGCCATCGCGGCGGGACAAGAGACCCAGTACTTC. Translating gives CAIAAGQETQYF.

This clonotype is a singleton in its sample. V is TRBV18 and J is TRBJ2-3, with a tentative D call TRBD1 (6 bases). CDR3 length equals 15 residues. With 4 bases removed from V and 3 bases from J, the gap between germline ends came to 14 bases. Germline CDR1 KGHSH, CDR2 LQKENI. The CDR3 spells CASSRTGKATDTQYF. Written as DNA, the CDR3 is TGTGCCAGCTCACGTACAGGGAAGGCAACAGATACGCAGTATTTT.

This clonotype was seen more than once but under ten times. The J gene is TRBJ1-2, the V gene TRBV6-2 or TRBV6-3, with a possible D match to TRBD1 (6 bases). The length of the CDR3 is 14 residues. The V and J ends lost 6 bases and 4 bases respectively, with 15 bases between them. Germline V CDR1 and CDR2: MNHEY, SVGEGT. This CDR3 reads CASRTRQDRYGYTF. In nucleotides, the CDR3 is TGTGCCAGCAGGACTAGACAGGATCGCTATGGCTACACCTTC.

V is TRBV6-4 and J is TRBJ1-1; no firm D call. Germline CDR1 MRHNA, CDR2 SNTAGT. The germline V and J ends were trimmed by 10 bases and 5 bases, with 23 bases remaining between them. The CDR3 has 15 residues. In nucleotides, the CDR3 is TGTGCCACCAAGCAGGACGGTGCTGCTGGTACTGAAGCTTTCTTT. It encodes CATKQDGAAGTEAFF.

This sequence joins TRBV12-3 or TRBV12-4 and TRBJ1-5; 11 positions match TRBD1. The CDR3 spans 14 residues. Germline trimming cut 6 bases from V and 7 bases from J; bases unmatched to any gene: 5. The CDR3 here is CASRGQGDGQPQHF. CDR3 nucleotides: TGTGCCAGCAGGGGACAGGGGGACGGACAGCCCCAGCATTTT.

The chain employs TRBV6-2 or TRBV6-3 and TRBJ1-1, with D unresolved. The CDR3 consists of 12 residues. The germline V gene encodes CDR1 MNHEY and CDR2 SVGEGT. V shed 10 bases and J shed 6 bases, with 15 bases lying between them. CDR3 loop: CATRTAEPEAFF. The CDR3 DNA reads TGTGCCACCCGGACGGCAGAACCTGAAGCTTTCTTT.

A few counts support this clonotype. The V gene is TRBV29-1, the J gene TRBJ1-5; the D is unclear. This CDR3 has 13 residues. The V end lost 5 bases, the J end lost 3 bases, and 11 bases lay between the germline ends. Germline CDR1 reads SQVTM; CDR2 reads ANQGSEA. CDR3 in amino acids: CSVRDNYNQPQHF. CDR3 DNA sequence: TGCAGCGTTCGAGACAACTACAATCAGCCCCAGCATTTT.

The V and J genes are TRBV6-5 and TRBJ2-4; tentative D call: TRBD2 (5 bases). Germline V gene sequence: CDR1 MNHEY, CDR2 SVGAGI. Between the trimmed V and J ends, which lost 2 bases and 3 bases, there was a span of 11 bases. The CDR3 length is 15 residues. The CDR3 DNA sequence: TGTGCCAGCAGTTACGACTATAGAGGCAAAAACATTCAGTACTTC. This encodes CASSYDYRGKNIQYF.

This clonotype has just a few counts. This chain links TRBV29-1 with TRBJ2-2; D remains ambiguous. CDR1 is SQVTM and CDR2 is ANQGSEA in the germline V gene. V was shortened by 5 bases and J by 1 base, with 11 bases between the two germline ends. The CDR3 consists of 14 residues. The CDR3 DNA reads TGCAGCGTTAATTCAGTTTTGAACACCGGGGAGCTGTTTTTT. Amino acid sequence: CSVNSVLNTGELFF.

The rearrangement links TRBV29-1 to TRBJ2-5, with 7 positions matching TRBD2. Germline CDR1 is SQVTM and CDR2 is ANQGSEA. The CDR3 runs to 12 residues. Losses at the gene ends were 7 bases for V and 1 base for J; bases not matched to a gene: 3. The CDR3 reads CSGGLTQETQYF. The CDR3 DNA is TGCAGCGGGGGACTAACCCAAGAGACCCAGTACTTC.

The rearrangement links TRBV11-2 to TRBJ2-1; 8 nucleotides match TRBD2. CDR3 length: 15 residues. With 7 bases clipped from V and 6 bases from J, the junction kept 11 bases outside the gene matches. Germline CDR1 SGHAT, CDR2 FQNNGV. The CDR3 reads CASTNYGLASNEQFF. In nucleotides, the CDR3 is TGTGCCAGCACCAATTACGGACTAGCTAGCAATGAGCAGTTCTTC. The full variable domain, rest sourced from reference TRBV11-2 and TRBJ2-1, is EAGVAQSPRYKIIEKRQSVAFWCNPISGHATLYWYQQILGQGPKLLIQFQNNGVVDDSQLPKDRFSAERLKGVDSTLKIQPAKLEDSAVYLCASTNYGLASNEQFFGPGTRLTVL.

This clonotype is medium-sized within its sample. The chain couples TRBV6-5 to TRBJ2-2; 14 positions match TRBD2. The length of the CDR3 is 18 residues. Germline CDR1 MNHEY, CDR2 SVGAGI. Trimming took 4 bases from V and 3 from J; bases not matched to a gene: 7. The CDR3 DNA reads TGTGCCAGCAGTTCTGGGACTAGCGGGAGTACGGACACCGGGGAGCTGTTTTTT. It yields the protein CASSSGTSGSTDTGELFF.

The gene calls are TRBV6-2 or TRBV6-3 and TRBJ2-7; no reliable D call. CDR1 MNHEY and CDR2 SVGEGT come from the germline V gene. This CDR3 comprises 13 residues. V lost 2 bases, J lost 7 bases, and 12 bases lay in between. CDR3 bases: TGTGCCAGCAGTTACCTGCCCCAAGGGGAGCAGTACTTC. As protein: CASSYLPQGEQYF.